This T cell receptor (beta chain) is from a study of T cell repertoires in cytomegalovirus infection. Turning to the study itself: Alongside well-studied HLA-B-restricted CMV epitopes, recently identified HLA-C-restricted CMV epitopes were also used. Public TCR beta signature analysis indicated the presence of both CMV infection and matching HLA type.

TCRdb passed the reads through MiXCR, listing each CDR3 protein once. The profile shows roughly 280,000 distinct CDR3 sequences, approximately 22% of them singletons. V gave up 3 bases and J gave up 2 bases, with 16 bases separating them. The CDR3 consists of 16 residues. Germline V lookup: CDR1 SGHTA, CDR2 FQGNSA. Study-level points and caveats: Public TCR beta family frequency separated CMV-and-HLA carriers, including in an independent cohort. Predominance within the ex vivo response was attributable to HLA-C-restricted CMV-specific TCR beta clonotypes.

Turning to this clonotype: Its antigen is not identified.

The sample here was cultured PBMCs, taken from culture after CMV antigen stimulation. This sequence originates from a human donor in good health (CMV status not recorded). Some clones in this sample may be carry-over from other donors' samples. The genes are TRBV7-2 and TRBJ2-5, with D possibly called TRBD1 or TRBD2 (6 bases each). The DNA of the CDR3 is TGTGCCAGCAGCTTTGGATTGGGGGGCACTCAAGAGACCCAGTACTTC. Encoded protein: CASSFGLGGTQETQYF.